This T cell receptor (beta chain) stems from a study of identifying expanded T cells in peripheral blood. The protocol was immunoSEQ multiplex PCR, while the TCRdb copy is restricted to in-frame clones and leaves out a portion. Of nearly 60,000 clones listed, approximately 89% are singletons. A few counts support this clone. Antigen unknown. This CDR3 is 14 amino acids long. Germline V gene lookup returns CDR1 SGHTS and CDR2 YDEGEE. V was trimmed by 0 bases and J by 6 bases, leaving 7 bases between them. Collection occurred without any documented infections or immune events in donors. General study findings and limits: Over about two and four weeks, about 15 and 19 clones changed, versus approximately 1.1 between replicates. Clone count variance between roughly 2-week samples rose with total template count.

Sequenced input: blood. The receptor was isolated from a person between 18 and 75 years old in good health. The chain recombines TRBV5-8 with TRBJ1-6; TRBD1 is a possible D gene (5 bases). Written as DNA, the CDR3 is TGTGCCAGCAGCTTGGGACAGCCTAATTCACCCCTCCACTTT. The encoded protein is CASSLGQPNSPLHF.